The 10 T cell receptor beta chains listed next were all sequenced from one sample in a study of T cell responses to AZD1222 COVID-19 vaccine. Here immunoSEQ multiplex PCR was the method, and the copy in TCRdb shows in-frame clones only, minus some. The data hold about 120,000 clones, with around 87% observed a single time. The material sequenced was peripheral blood, taken on day 0 of AZD1222 vaccination. The origin of the receptors is an adult in good health.

This rearrangement joins TRBV27 to TRBJ2-3, with 11 bases identical to TRBD2. V was pared by 3 bases and J by 5 bases, with 13 bases of the junction left unmatched. This CDR3 has 18 residues. Germline lookup yields CDR1 MNHEY and CDR2 SMNVEV (reference sequence). CDR3 bases: TGTGCCAGCAGTTTGCCCCCCCGTAGCGGGACTAGCGGAGATACGCAGTATTTT. Its protein product is CASSLPPRSGTSGDTQYF.

The rearrangement joins TRBV28 to TRBJ1-5; D not certain. Looked up from germline, CDR1 is MDHEN and CDR2 is SYDVKM. CDR3 size: 14 residues. V lost 6 bases and J 0 bases, leaving 9 bases between the germline ends. CDR3 DNA: TGTGCCAGCAGCCCCACCGTTAGCAATCAGCCCCAGCATTTT. This translates into CASSPTVSNQPQHF.

There are a few counts of this clone. The chain links TRBV9 to TRBJ2-1; 7 positions agree with TRBD1. J lost 1 base, V lost 4 bases, and 8 bases had no gene match. The germline CDR1 and CDR2 sequences are SGDLS and YYNGEE. This CDR3 is 16 amino acids long. The CDR3 DNA reads TGTGCCAGCAGCACCGGGACAGATCTATCCTACAATGAGCAGTTCTTC. Encoded protein: CASSTGTDLSYNEQFF. The whole variable domain, filled in from reference TRBV9 and TRBJ2-1, reads DSGVTQTPKHLITATGQRVTLRCSPRSGDLSVYWYQQSLDQGLQFLIQYYNGEERAKGNILERFSAQQFPDLHSELNLSSLELGDSALYFCASSTGTDLSYNEQFFGPGTRLTVL.

The chain recombines TRBV19 with TRBJ2-1, with 10 bases aligning to TRBD2. Germline V gene sequence: CDR1 LNHDA, CDR2 SQIVND (reference sequence). The CDR3 is made up of 14 amino acids. V was clipped by 6 bases and J by 9 bases; unmatched bases: 8. The CDR3 DNA reads TGTGCCAGTAGGTTTCTAGCGGGAGATACTGAGCAGTTCTTC. Residues: CASRFLAGDTEQFF.

The rearrangement links TRBV2 to TRBJ2-1; D remains ambiguous. The V gene's germline CDR1 is SNHLY and CDR2 FYNNEI. V lost 6 bases and J 0 bases, leaving 12 bases between the germline ends. This CDR3 region has 15 residues. The CDR3 nucleotides read TGTGCCAGCAGGAAGGACCTAAGCTCCTACAATGAGCAGTTCTTC. It is translated as CASRKDLSSYNEQFF.

The rearrangement links TRBV6-6 to TRBJ2-2; D remains unclear. Germline V lookup: CDR1 MNHNY, CDR2 SVGAGI (reference sequence). There are 14 residues in the CDR3. V was trimmed by 0 bases and J by 4 bases, leaving 6 bases between them. In nucleotides, the CDR3 is TGTGCCAGCAGTTACTCGACGGTCACCGGGGAGCTGTTTTTT. Amino acid sequence: CASSYSTVTGELFF.

V gene TRBV6-6 combines with J gene TRBJ1-3, with a possible D match to TRBD1 (6 bases). The CDR3 has 15 amino acids. V was cut by 6 bases and J by 0 bases, with 12 bases left in between. CDR1 and CDR2 (germline): MNHNY, SVGAGI (reference sequence). The CDR3 DNA reads as TGTGCCAGCAGCCAACAGGGTCTCTCTGGAAACACCATATATTTT. Translation: CASSQQGLSGNTIYF.

The rearrangement uses TRBV4-3 and TRBJ2-1, with TRBD2 matching over 9 bases. The V gene's germline CDR1 is LGHNA and CDR2 YSLEER. V lost 0 bases, J lost 2 bases, and 5 bases stayed unmatched. This CDR3 has 17 amino acids. CDR3 in DNA: TGCGCCAGCAGCCAAGATGAAATAGCGGGAGCCTACAATGAGCAGTTCTTC. Protein: CASSQDEIAGAYNEQFF.

This clone was counted once. The genes are TRBV7-2 and TRBJ2-2; 9 nucleotides match TRBD1. This CDR3 is built from 15 residues. Germline lookup yields CDR1 SGHTA and CDR2 FQGNSA. After removal of 6 bases from V and 4 bases from J, the junction contained 6 bases not matched to a gene. CDR3 region: CASRSDRGSTGELFF. CDR3 nucleotides: TGTGCCAGCAGATCGGACAGGGGATCCACCGGGGAGCTGTTTTTT.

V and J are TRBV6-4 and TRBJ1-2; no clear D gene. Germline V gene lookup returns CDR1 MRHNA and CDR2 SNTAGT. The CDR3 consists of 14 residues. V was shortened by 8 bases and J by 8 bases, with 21 bases between the two germline ends. Here the CDR3 DNA reads TGTGCCAGCCCGTTCCTAAGGCTTGCGTGGGGCTACACCTTC. Encoded protein: CASPFLRLAWGYTF.